A selection of T cell receptor beta chains follows, all from one sample in a study of T cell repertoires in cytomegalovirus infection. TCRdb re-called the reads with MiXCR, one entry per CDR3 protein. The table records hundreds of thousands of distinct CDR3 sequences, less than 40% of them present only once. The sequencing sample was made of PBMCs. Source of these receptors: a human donor in good health (CMV status not recorded). Some clones in this sample may be carry-over from other donors' samples. Each CDR3 is given with its conserved first and last residue. The D gene is left open where the match is weak. Clone size is shown for a subset of rows, as once, few, many or a class of expanded clone.

j_call	d_call	clone_size	v_call	cdr3_aa	cdr3_nt
TRBJ1-4	.	many	TRBV12-3/TRBV12-4	CASSREINEKLFF	TGTGCCAGCTCCAGGGAGATTAATGAAAAACTGTTTTTT
TRBJ2-1	TRBD1	.	TRBV20-1	CSAPGQGWHEQFF	TGCAGTGCTCCGGGACAGGGGTGGCATGAGCAGTTCTTC
TRBJ2-5	.	.	TRBV11-2	CASSLEWGKGETQYF	TGTGCCAGCAGCTTAGAGTGGGGAAAGGGCGAGACCCAGTACTTC
TRBJ2-1	TRBD2	.	TRBV5-4	CASSYTGTSSNEQFF	TGTGCCAGCAGCTATACCGGGACTAGCTCAAATGAGCAGTTCTTC
TRBJ1-1	.	few	TRBV6-6	CASSYTLYTEAFF	TGTGCCAGCAGTTACACCTTGTACACTGAAGCTTTCTTT
TRBJ2-7	TRBD2	.	TRBV7-9	CAGGTSGPYEQYF	TGTGCCGGGGGGACTAGCGGGCCATACGAGCAGTACTTC
TRBJ2-2	.	many	TRBV7-2	CASSYQKLPTGELFF	TGTGCCAGCAGCTACCAAAAGCTCCCAACCGGGGAGCTGTTTTTT
TRBJ1-2	.	.	TRBV12-3/TRBV12-4	CASSFSTSNYGYTF	TGTGCCAGCAGTTTCTCGACCTCTAACTATGGCTACACCTTC
TRBJ1-6	.	few	TRBV7-6	CASSLARRLRVSSYNSPLHF	TGTGCTAGCAGCTTAGCCCGCAGACTGAGAGTTAGCTCCTATAATTCACCCCTCCACTTT
TRBJ2-7	TRBD1	few	TRBV11-2	CASSVDRGQYF	TGTGCCAGCAGCGTGGACAGGGGGCAGTACTTC
TRBJ2-1	TRBD2	many	TRBV7-8	CASSLGAPGLAFYNEQFF	TGTGCCAGCAGCTTAGGGGCACCGGGACTAGCATTTTACAATGAGCAGTTCTTC
TRBJ2-1	.	.	TRBV20-1	CSARPHPRRETGEQFF	TGCAGTGCTAGACCTCACCCTAGACGAGAAACAGGGGAGCAGTTCTTC
TRBJ1-2	TRBD1	.	TRBV13	CASSTRQGDFSGYTF	TGTGCCAGCAGCACCAGACAGGGTGACTTCTCTGGCTACACCTTC
TRBJ2-7	TRBD2	few	TRBV28	CASCRGLAARQYF	TGTGCCAGCTGTAGGGGACTAGCGGCGCGGCAGTACTTC
TRBJ2-3	TRBD2	few	TRBV28	CASSLERERVTDTQYF	TGTGCCAGCAGTCTCGAGCGGGAGAGGGTCACAGATACGCAGTATTTT
TRBJ2-2	.	few	TRBV11-2	CASSFFSRTSNTGELFF	TGTGCCAGCAGCTTTTTCAGTAGGACATCGAACACCGGGGAGCTGTTTTTT
TRBJ2-1	TRBD2	few	TRBV2	CASSPPRGRGLDEQFF	TGTGCCAGCAGTCCCCCCCGAGGGAGGGGATTGGATGAGCAGTTCTTC
TRBJ1-4	.	few	TRBV12-3/TRBV12-4	CASRPGLEKLFF	TGTGCCAGCAGGCCGGGGCTTGAAAAACTGTTTTTT
TRBJ1-6	.	few	TRBV28	CASNSDSTYNSPLHF	TGTGCCAGCAATTCTGACAGTACCTATAATTCACCCCTCCACTTT
TRBJ2-3	TRBD2	.	TRBV11-2	CASSSKSTSGPDTQYF	TGTGCCAGCAGCTCAAAATCGACTAGCGGGCCAGATACGCAGTATTTT
TRBJ2-2	.	.	TRBV7-6	CASSPTPLVTGELFF	TGTGCCAGCAGCCCGACCCCACTAGTAACCGGGGAGCTGTTTTTT
TRBJ1-5	.	.	TRBV20-1	CSARDWGGDQPQHF	TGCAGTGCTAGAGACTGGGGAGGGGATCAGCCCCAGCATTTT
TRBJ2-5	.	.	TRBV7-2	CASSLVSWQTQYF	TGTGCCAGCAGCTTAGTTTCGTGGCAGACCCAGTACTTC
TRBJ2-7	.	.	TRBV6-5	CASSPGGHYEQYF	TGTGCCAGCAGCCCAGGGGGGCATTACGAGCAGTACTTC
TRBJ1-5	.	.	TRBV3-1	CASSQEAFPDQPQHF	TGTGCCAGCAGCCAAGAGGCGTTCCCCGATCAGCCCCAGCATTTT
TRBJ2-7	.	few	TRBV4-1	CASSQDRGGSYEQYF	TGCGCCAGCAGCCAAGATAGGGGGGGATCCTACGAGCAGTACTTC
TRBJ2-1	TRBD1	.	TRBV15	CATSRGRDSCRNEQFF	TGTGCCACCAGCAGGGGCCGGGACAGTTGTCGAAATGAGCAGTTCTTC
TRBJ2-7	.	few	TRBV29-1	CSVSTPTYEQYF	TGCAGCGTCTCGACTCCCACCTACGAGCAGTACTTC
TRBJ2-3	.	few	TRBV7-8	CASSLGQAYTDTQYF	TGTGCCAGCAGCTTAGGACAGGCCTACACAGATACGCAGTATTTT
TRBJ2-2	.	.	TRBV28	CASSPVPLTGELFF	TGTGCCAGCAGTCCGGTACCCTTAACCGGGGAGCTGTTTTTT
TRBJ2-3	TRBD2	once	TRBV4-3	CTSSQAGTTADTQYF	TGCACCAGCAGCCAAGCCGGGACTACGGCAGATACGCAGTATTTT
TRBJ2-1	TRBD2	few	TRBV19	CASSMLADPEGQFF	TGTGCCAGTAGTATGCTAGCGGACCCTGAGGGGCAGTTCTTC
TRBJ2-7	.	.	TRBV7-8	CASSLLDSSEQYF	TGTGCCAGCAGCTTATTAGACAGTTCCGAGCAGTACTTC
TRBJ2-3	TRBD2	many	TRBV7-6	CASSLAGSGRATDTQYF	TGTGCCAGCAGCTTAGCGGGTAGCGGGAGGGCTACAGATACGCAGTATTTT
TRBJ1-5	TRBD1	.	TRBV7-9	CASSFDRVTGQPQHF	TGTGCCAGCAGCTTCGACAGGGTGACTGGGCAGCCCCAGCATTTT
TRBJ2-3	TRBD1	few	TRBV19	CASRDPGQRTDTQYF	TGTGCCAGTAGGGATCCGGGACAGCGCACAGATACGCAGTATTTT
TRBJ2-1	TRBD2	.	TRBV27	CASSFWGGGSDEQFF	TGTGCCAGCAGTTTTTGGGGGGGTGGGAGCGATGAGCAGTTCTTC
TRBJ1-1	.	many	TRBV7-9	CASSLAGGHIDTEAFF	TGTGCCAGCAGCTTAGCCGGAGGGCATATCGACACTGAAGCTTTCTTT
TRBJ1-2	.	.	TRBV12-3/TRBV12-4	CASTGGLWGYGYTF	TGTGCCAGCACGGGGGGCCTTTGGGGCTATGGCTACACCTTC
TRBJ1-1	.	many	TRBV2	CASSMTVMNTEAFF	TGTGCCAGCAGTATGACAGTCATGAACACTGAAGCTTTCTTT
TRBJ1-5	.	many	TRBV28	CASSLGRGSNQPQHF	TGTGCCAGCAGTTTAGGCAGGGGCTCGAATCAGCCCCAGCATTTT
TRBJ2-7	TRBD2	.	TRBV29-1	CSVENSGASYEQYF	TGCAGCGTTGAAAATAGCGGGGCCTCCTACGAGCAGTACTTC
TRBJ1-2	.	many	TRBV7-2	CASSLGSGQGFGYGYTF	TGTGCCAGCAGCTTAGGGTCGGGGCAGGGGTTCGGCTATGGCTACACCTTC
TRBJ1-2	.	few	TRBV6-2/TRBV6-3	CASSYSMGGYTF	TGTGCCAGCAGTTACTCGATGGGGGGCTACACCTTC